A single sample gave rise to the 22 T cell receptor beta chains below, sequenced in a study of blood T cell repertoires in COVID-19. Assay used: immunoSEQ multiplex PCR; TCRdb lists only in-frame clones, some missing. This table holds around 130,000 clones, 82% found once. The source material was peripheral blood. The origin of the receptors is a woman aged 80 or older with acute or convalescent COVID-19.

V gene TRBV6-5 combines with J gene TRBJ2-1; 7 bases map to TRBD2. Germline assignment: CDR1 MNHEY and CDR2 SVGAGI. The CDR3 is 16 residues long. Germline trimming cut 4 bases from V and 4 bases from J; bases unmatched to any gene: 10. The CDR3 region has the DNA TGTGCCAGCAGTTCGGGACTAACAAAAGTGTACAATGAGCAGTTCTTC. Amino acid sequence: CASSSGLTKVYNEQFF.

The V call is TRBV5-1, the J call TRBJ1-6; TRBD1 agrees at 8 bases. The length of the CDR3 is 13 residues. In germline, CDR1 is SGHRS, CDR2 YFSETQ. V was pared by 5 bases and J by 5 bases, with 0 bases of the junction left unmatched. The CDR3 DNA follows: TGCGCCAGCAGGGACAGGGATAATTCACCCCTCCACTTT. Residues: CASRDRDNSPLHF.

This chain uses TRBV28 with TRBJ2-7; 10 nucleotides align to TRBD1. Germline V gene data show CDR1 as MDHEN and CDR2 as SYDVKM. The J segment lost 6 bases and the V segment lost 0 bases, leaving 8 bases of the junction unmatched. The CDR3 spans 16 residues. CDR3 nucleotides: TGTGCCAGCAGTTTATGGGGACAGGGGAGGCGAAGCGAGCAGTACTTC. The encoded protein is CASSLWGQGRRSEQYF.

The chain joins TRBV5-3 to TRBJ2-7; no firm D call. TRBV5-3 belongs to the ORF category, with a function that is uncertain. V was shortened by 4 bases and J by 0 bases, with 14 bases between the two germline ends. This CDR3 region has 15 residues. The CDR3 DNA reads TGTGCCAGAAGCACCGAGAGGTCCTGCTCCTACGAGCAGTACTTC. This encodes CARSTERSCSYEQYF.

CDR3 protein: CASKEGGPLYEQYF. CDR3 nucleotides: TGTGCCAGCAAGGAGGGGGGGCCCCTCTACGAGCAGTACTTC. The rearrangement links TRBV2 to TRBJ2-7, with a weak D call TRBD2 (7 bases). The V and J ends lost 7 bases and 3 bases respectively, with 16 bases between them. This CDR3 spans 14 amino acids. CDR1 and CDR2 (germline): SNHLY, FYNNEI.

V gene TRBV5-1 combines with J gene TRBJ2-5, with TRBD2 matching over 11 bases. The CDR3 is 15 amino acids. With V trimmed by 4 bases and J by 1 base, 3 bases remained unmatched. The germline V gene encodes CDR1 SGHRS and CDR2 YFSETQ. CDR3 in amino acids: CASSETSGVQETQYF. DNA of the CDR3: TGCGCCAGCAGCGAGACTAGCGGGGTCCAAGAGACCCAGTACTTC.

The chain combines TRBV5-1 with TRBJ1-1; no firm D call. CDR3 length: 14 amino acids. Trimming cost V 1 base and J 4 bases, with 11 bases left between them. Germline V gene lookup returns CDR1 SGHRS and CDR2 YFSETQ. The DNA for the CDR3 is TGCGCCAGCAGCTTGTTTAGGGAGAGCACTGAAGCTTTCTTT. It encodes CASSLFRESTEAFF.

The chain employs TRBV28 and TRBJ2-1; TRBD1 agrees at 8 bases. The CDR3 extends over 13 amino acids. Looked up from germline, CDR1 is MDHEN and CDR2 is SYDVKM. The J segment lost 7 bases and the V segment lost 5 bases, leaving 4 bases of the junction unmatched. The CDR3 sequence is CASSLGQVNEQFF. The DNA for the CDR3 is TGTGCCAGCAGTCTGGGACAGGTGAATGAGCAGTTCTTC.

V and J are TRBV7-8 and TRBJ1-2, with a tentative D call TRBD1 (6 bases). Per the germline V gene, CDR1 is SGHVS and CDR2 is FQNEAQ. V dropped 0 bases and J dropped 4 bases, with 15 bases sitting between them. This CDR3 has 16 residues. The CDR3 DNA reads TGTGCCAGCAGCTTAGCGGTGGTCAGGGGAGCCTATGGCTACACCTTC. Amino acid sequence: CASSLAVVRGAYGYTF.

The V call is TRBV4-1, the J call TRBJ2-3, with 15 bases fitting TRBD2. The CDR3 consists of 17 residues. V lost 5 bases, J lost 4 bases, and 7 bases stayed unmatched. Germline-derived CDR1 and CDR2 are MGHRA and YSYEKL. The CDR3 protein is CASSKRTSGGAADTQYF. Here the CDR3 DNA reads TGCGCCAGCAGCAAGAGGACTAGCGGGGGGGCCGCAGATACGCAGTATTTT.

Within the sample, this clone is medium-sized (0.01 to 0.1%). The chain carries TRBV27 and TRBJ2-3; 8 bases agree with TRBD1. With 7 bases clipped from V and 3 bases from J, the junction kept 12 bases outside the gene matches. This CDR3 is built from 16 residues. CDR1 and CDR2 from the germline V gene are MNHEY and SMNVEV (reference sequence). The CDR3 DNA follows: TGTGCCAGCACCCGACGGCCAGGGGGCTTTACAGATACGCAGTATTTT. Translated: CASTRRPGGFTDTQYF.

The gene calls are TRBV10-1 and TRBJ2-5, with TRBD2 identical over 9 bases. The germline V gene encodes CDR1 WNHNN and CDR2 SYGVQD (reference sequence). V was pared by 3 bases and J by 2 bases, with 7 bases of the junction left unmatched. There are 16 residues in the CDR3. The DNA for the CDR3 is TGCGCCAGCAGTGACGGGCTAGCGGGAAGACAAGAGACCCAGTACTTC. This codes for CASSDGLAGRQETQYF.

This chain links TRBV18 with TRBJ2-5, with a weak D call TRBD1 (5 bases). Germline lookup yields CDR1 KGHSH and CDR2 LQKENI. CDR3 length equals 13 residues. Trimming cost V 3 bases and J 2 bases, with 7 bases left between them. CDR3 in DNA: TGTGCCAGCTCACCCCCAGGGCAAGAGACCCAGTACTTC. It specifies CASSPPGQETQYF.

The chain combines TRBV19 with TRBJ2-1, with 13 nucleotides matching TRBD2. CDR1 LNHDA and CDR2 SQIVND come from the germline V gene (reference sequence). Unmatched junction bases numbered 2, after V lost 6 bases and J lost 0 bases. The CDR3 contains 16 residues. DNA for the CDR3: TGTGCCAGTAGACGGACTAGCGGGAGCTCCTACAATGAGCAGTTCTTC. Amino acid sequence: CASRRTSGSSYNEQFF.

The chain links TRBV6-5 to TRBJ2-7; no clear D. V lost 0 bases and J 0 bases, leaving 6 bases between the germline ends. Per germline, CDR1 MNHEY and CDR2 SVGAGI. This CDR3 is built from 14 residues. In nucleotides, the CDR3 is TGTGCCAGCAGTTACTCGTTCTCCTCCTACGAGCAGTACTTC. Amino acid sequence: CASSYSFSSYEQYF.

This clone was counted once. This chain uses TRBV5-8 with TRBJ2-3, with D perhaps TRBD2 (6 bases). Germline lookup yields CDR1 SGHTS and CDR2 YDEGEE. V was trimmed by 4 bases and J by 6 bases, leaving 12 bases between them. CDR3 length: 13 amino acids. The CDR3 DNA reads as TGTGCCAGCAGCCCGGGAGCCGTCGATACGCAGTATTTT. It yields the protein CASSPGAVDTQYF.

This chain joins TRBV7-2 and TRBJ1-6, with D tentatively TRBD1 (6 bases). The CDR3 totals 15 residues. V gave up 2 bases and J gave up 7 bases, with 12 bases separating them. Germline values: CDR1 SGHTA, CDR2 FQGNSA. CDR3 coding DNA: TGTGCCAGCAGCTTATTCAGGGGAAGCAATTCACCCCTCCACTTT. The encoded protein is CASSLFRGSNSPLHF.

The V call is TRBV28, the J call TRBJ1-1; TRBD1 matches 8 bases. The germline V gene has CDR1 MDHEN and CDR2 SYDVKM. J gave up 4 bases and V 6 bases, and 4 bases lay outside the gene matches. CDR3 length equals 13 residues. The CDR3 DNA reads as TGTGCCAGCAGGAACAGGGGGTTCACTGAAGCTTTCTTT. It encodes CASRNRGFTEAFF.

The CDR3 nucleotides are TGTGCCAGCAGTTATAAGGACAGGGGAGACAATGAGCAGTTCTTC. It encodes CASSYKDRGDNEQFF. The genes are TRBV6-6 and TRBJ2-1; 9 bases match TRBD1. The CDR3 contains 15 residues. With V trimmed by 3 bases and J by 5 bases, 5 bases remained unmatched. Germline V gene sequence: CDR1 MNHNY, CDR2 SVGAGI (reference sequence).

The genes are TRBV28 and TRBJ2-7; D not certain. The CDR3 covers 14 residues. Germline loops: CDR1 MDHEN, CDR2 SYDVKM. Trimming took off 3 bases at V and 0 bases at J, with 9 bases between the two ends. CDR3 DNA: TGTGCCAGCAGTTTTATACACCTCTCCTACGAGCAGTACTTC. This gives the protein CASSFIHLSYEQYF.

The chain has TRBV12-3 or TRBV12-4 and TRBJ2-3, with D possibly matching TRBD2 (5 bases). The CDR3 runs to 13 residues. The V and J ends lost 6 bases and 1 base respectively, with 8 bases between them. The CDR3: CASRPRGTDTQYF. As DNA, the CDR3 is TGTGCCAGCAGGCCGAGGGGCACAGATACGCAGTATTTT.

This chain's CDR3 is CASRNGRGPYNEQFF. As DNA, the CDR3 is TGTGCCAGCAGGAACGGGAGGGGTCCCTACAATGAGCAGTTCTTC. The V gene is TRBV27, the J gene TRBJ2-1; TRBD2 aligns across 8 bases. The CDR3 is made up of 15 amino acids. V lost 6 bases and J lost 2; bases outside the gene matches: 6. Per germline, CDR1 MNHEY and CDR2 SMNVEV (reference sequence).